Listed below are T cell receptor beta chains from one sample, sequenced in a study of cytomegalovirus exposure and HLA in healthy donors. Clones were read by immunoSEQ multiplex PCR, and TCRdb kept only the in-frame ones, dropping some. In the table there are some 85,000 clones, approximately 78% of which are singletons. Input material: PBMCs. These receptors came from a woman aged 35 to 49 in good health and CMV-seropositive. CDR3s include the opening cysteine and the closing phenylalanine or tryptophan. A D gene is named only where the DNA matches it firmly. The listing skips clone size in some rows; elsewhere it reads once, few, many or a size class.

V,J,D,size,DNA,CDR3
TRBV18,TRBJ1-1,.,few,TGTGCCAGCTCGGGACTACAGGCCGCAGGCACTGAAGCTTTCTTT,CASSGLQAAGTEAFF
TRBV5-1,TRBJ2-5,TRBD2,.,TGCGCCAGCAGCTCGCGACTAGCGGGAGTAGGCCAGACCCAGTACTTC,CASSSRLAGVGQTQYF
TRBV6-5,TRBJ1-6,.,.,TGTGCCAGCAGAAGACAGAGCGCCGATAATTCACCCCTCCACTTT,CASRRQSADNSPLHF
TRBV19,TRBJ2-3,TRBD1,.,TGTGCCAGTAGTACCCGGGACAGAAGCACAGATACGCAGTATTTT,CASSTRDRSTDTQYF
TRBV19,TRBJ1-1,TRBD1,.,TGTGCCATTGGGACAGGGGGTTCCACTGAAGCTTTCTTT,CAIGTGGSTEAFF
TRBV7-8,TRBJ2-1,.,few,TGTGCCAGCAGCAGAGAGCTGGACAATGAGCAGTTCTTC,CASSRELDNEQFF
TRBV18,TRBJ1-1,.,.,TGTGCCAGCTGCCTAACCAGGTTGAACACTGAAGCTTTCTTT,CASCLTRLNTEAFF
TRBV6-4,TRBJ2-7,.,.,TGTGCCAGCAGTGACAGGAGAGTCTACGAGCAGTACTTC,CASSDRRVYEQYF
TRBV27,TRBJ1-5,TRBD1,few,TGTGCCAGCAGTTCGCTGACAGGGGGCGGTCAGCCCCAGCATTTT,CASSSLTGGGQPQHF
TRBV11-1,TRBJ2-5,TRBD1,.,TGTGCCAGCAGCTCCTACGGACAGGGGAAGGAGACCCAGTACTTC,CASSSYGQGKETQYF
TRBV4-2,TRBJ2-1,TRBD2,.,TGTGCCAGCAGCCAAGATAAGAAGCCGACTAGCGCATCCTACAATGAGCAGTTCTTC,CASSQDKKPTSASYNEQFF
TRBV7-2,TRBJ1-2,TRBD1,.,TGTGCCAGCAGCCAGGACAGGGGGCGCGGCTATGGCTACACCTTC,CASSQDRGRGYGYTF
TRBV19,TRBJ2-1,.,.,TGTGCCAGTAGTATTTTCCGGACAGCCCCTCATCTGCTAGCGGCAGACATCAATGAGCAGTTCTTC,CASSIFRTAPHLLAADINEQFF
TRBV19,TRBJ2-3,.,.,TGTGCCAGTAGCCCTTTCGTTCTCACAGATACGCAGTATTTT,CASSPFVLTDTQYF
TRBV21-1,TRBJ1-1,.,.,TGTGCCAGCAGCAAAGAGTTTGAGGAGGACACTGAAGCTTTCTTT,CASSKEFEEDTEAFF
TRBV4-3,TRBJ2-2,TRBD2,.,TGCGCCAGCAGCCAACTAGCGGGGGCGAACACCGGGGAGCTGTTTTTT,CASSQLAGANTGELFF
TRBV9,TRBJ2-7,.,.,TGTGCCAGCAGCGTAGACCAGGGTGGGCAGTACTTC,CASSVDQGGQYF
TRBV11-3,TRBJ2-2,.,.,TGTGCCAGCAGCTTACTCAGCGCGTCCGGGGAGCTGTTTTTT,CASSLLSASGELFF
TRBV2,TRBJ2-7,.,.,TGTGCCAGCACCAGGACAGACTCCTACGAGCAGTACTTC,CASTRTDSYEQYF
TRBV7-8,TRBJ1-1,TRBD1,.,TGTGCCAGCAGCCCTCTCGACAGGGTCACTGAAGCTTTCTTT,CASSPLDRVTEAFF
TRBV19,TRBJ2-5,.,once,TGTGCCAGTAGTATAGGTCGCGGAATGCAAGAGACCCAGTACTTC,CASSIGRGMQETQYF
TRBV30,TRBJ2-7,.,.,TGTGCCTGGAGGGGGCTATCGATTTACGAGCAGTACTTC,CAWRGLSIYEQYF
TRBV28,TRBJ2-5,TRBD1,.,TGTGCCAGCAGTTTCGACAGGGGAGAGACCCAGTACTTC,CASSFDRGETQYF
TRBV25-1,TRBJ1-4,.,.,TGTGCCAGCAGTCCCCGTCCGAATGAAAAACTGTTTTTT,CASSPRPNEKLFF
TRBV5-1,TRBJ2-5,TRBD1,.,TGCGCCAGCAGCTACACAGGGGGACAGGGAGAGACCCAGTACTTC,CASSYTGGQGETQYF
TRBV5-4,TRBJ2-7,TRBD2,.,TGTGCCAGCACCCTTCCAGCGGGGTTCTACGAGCAGTACTTC,CASTLPAGFYEQYF
TRBV7-2,TRBJ1-1,.,.,TGTGCCAGCAGCTTAGATTTAGGGGGCACTGAAGCTTTCTTT,CASSLDLGGTEAFF
TRBV6-6,TRBJ2-7,TRBD1,.,TGTGCCAGCAGTTACCCGGGACAGGGTCACGAGCAGTACTTC,CASSYPGQGHEQYF
TRBV7-9,TRBJ1-1,.,.,TGTGCCAGCAGTTCCCAGGGATACACTGAAGCTTTCTTT,CASSSQGYTEAFF
TRBV11-2,TRBJ1-2,.,.,TGTGCCAGCAGCACGGACAGCTCCTATGGCTACACCTTC,CASSTDSSYGYTF
TRBV5-6,TRBJ2-3,TRBD2,.,TGTGCCAGCAGCTCCGACGCTAGCGGGAGGCTCCGCACAGATACGCAGTATTTT,CASSSDASGRLRTDTQYF
TRBV7-3,TRBJ1-2,.,.,TGTGCCAGCAGCCCGGGGGGTGGGTATGGCTACACCTTC,CASSPGGGYGYTF
TRBV19,TRBJ2-2,.,.,TGTGCCAGTGGCTTTACCACCGGGGAGCTGTTTTTT,CASGFTTGELFF
TRBV14,TRBJ2-7,.,.,TGTGCCAGCAGCCGCGGGGTAGTCTACGAGCAGTACTTC,CASSRGVVYEQYF
TRBV28,TRBJ2-2,TRBD1,.,TGTGCCAGCAGTCCGTTGAGACAGGGAACGGGCACCGGGGAGCTGTTTTTT,CASSPLRQGTGTGELFF
TRBV5-4,TRBJ1-6,.,.,TGTGCCAGCACCGAGGCCGTTGGTGAGAATTCACCCCTCCACTTT,CASTEAVGENSPLHF
TRBV6-5,TRBJ2-3,.,.,TGTGCCAGCAGTGTCTACGGAGGGTACGGAGATACGCAGTATTTT,CASSVYGGYGDTQYF
TRBV5-6,TRBJ1-2,TRBD1,.,TGTGCCAGCAGCTTGGCCGTGGACAGGACCAACTATGGCTACACCTTC,CASSLAVDRTNYGYTF
TRBV6-1,TRBJ2-7,.,.,TGTGCCAGCAGTGTGCACGACAGATCCTACGAGCAGTACTTC,CASSVHDRSYEQYF
TRBV7-3,TRBJ2-7,.,.,TGTGCCAGCAGCGAGGGTCTTGGGCTAGCGAGATCCTACGAGCAGTACTTC,CASSEGLGLARSYEQYF
TRBV19,TRBJ2-1,TRBD2,.,TGTGCCAGTAGTATAGAGGCGGGAGCCCCAAGCTCCTACAATGAGCAGTTCTTC,CASSIEAGAPSSYNEQFF
TRBV5-4,TRBJ2-7,TRBD2,.,TGTGCCAGCAGCTTGGATCTAGCGGGGAGCTCCTACGAGCAGTACTTC,CASSLDLAGSSYEQYF
TRBV6-1,TRBJ1-5,.,.,TGTGCCAGCAGTGCCCTGAGGAGTCATCAGCCCCAGCATTTT,CASSALRSHQPQHF
TRBV7-2,TRBJ1-1,.,.,TGTGCCAGCAGCTTGGGACAGAACACTGAAGCTTTCTTT,CASSLGQNTEAFF
TRBV27,TRBJ1-4,TRBD1,.,TGTGCCAGCTACCCCCAGGGGGCTACTAATGAAAAACTGTTTTTT,CASYPQGATNEKLFF
TRBV19,TRBJ1-1,.,.,TGTGCCAGTAGTATTGGCACGAACACTGAAGCTTTCTTT,CASSIGTNTEAFF
TRBV28,TRBJ2-3,.,once,TGTGCCAGCAAACCTCTCCCCGCGGCAGATACGCAGTATTTT,CASKPLPAADTQYF
TRBV10-1,TRBJ2-1,TRBD2,.,TGCGCCCTCACAAAGCGGGAGGGCTTCGGGTACTACAATGAGCAGTTCTTC,CALTKREGFGYYNEQFF
TRBV9,TRBJ2-3,TRBD2,.,TGTGCCAGCACCTCGGGGGGGGAGGATACGCAGTATTTT,CASTSGGEDTQYF
TRBV14,TRBJ2-3,.,.,TGTGCCAGCAGCCTATTAGATACGCAGTATTTT,CASSLLDTQYF
TRBV2,TRBJ2-1,TRBD2,few,TGTGCCAGCAAGGAGACTAGCGGTGAGCCCTCCTACAATGAGCAGTTCTTC,CASKETSGEPSYNEQFF
TRBV19,TRBJ2-2,TRBD1,once,TGTGCCAGTAGTATAGGGACAGGGAACACCGGGGAGCTGTTTTTT,CASSIGTGNTGELFF
TRBV5-4,TRBJ2-2,TRBD2,.,TGTGCCAGCAGCCCTTGGCGGGGGGTCCACACCGGGGAGCTGTTTTTT,CASSPWRGVHTGELFF
TRBV5-6,TRBJ2-7,.,.,TGTGCCAGCAGCTTGCGCCTGGGGAGTTTTAGTAACTACGAGCAGTACTTC,CASSLRLGSFSNYEQYF
TRBV11-1,TRBJ2-5,.,.,TGTGCCAGCAGCTTACCAGGGATTAGAGGAAGGGAGACCCAGTACTTC,CASSLPGIRGRETQYF
TRBV5-1,TRBJ2-2,TRBD1,few,TGCGCCAGCAGCTTTGGACAGGAACTTACCGGGGAGCTGTTTTTT,CASSFGQELTGELFF